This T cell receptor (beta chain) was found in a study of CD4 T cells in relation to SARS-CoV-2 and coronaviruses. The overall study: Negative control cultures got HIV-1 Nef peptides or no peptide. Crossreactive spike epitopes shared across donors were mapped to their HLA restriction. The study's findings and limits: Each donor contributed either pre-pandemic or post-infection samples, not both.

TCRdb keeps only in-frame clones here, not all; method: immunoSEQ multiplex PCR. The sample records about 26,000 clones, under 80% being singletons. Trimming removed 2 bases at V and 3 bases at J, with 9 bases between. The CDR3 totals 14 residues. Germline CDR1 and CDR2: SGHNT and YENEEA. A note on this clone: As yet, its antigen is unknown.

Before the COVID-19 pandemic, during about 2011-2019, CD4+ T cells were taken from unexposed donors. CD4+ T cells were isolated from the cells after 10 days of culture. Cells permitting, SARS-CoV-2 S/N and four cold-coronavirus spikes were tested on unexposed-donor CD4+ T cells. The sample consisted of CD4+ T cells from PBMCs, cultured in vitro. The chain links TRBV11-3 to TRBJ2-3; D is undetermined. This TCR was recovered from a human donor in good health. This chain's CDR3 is CASSLSSRTDTQYF. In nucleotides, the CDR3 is TGTGCCAGCAGCTTATCCAGCAGAACAGATACGCAGTATTTT.